The entry below describes one T cell receptor (beta chain). Its matching antigen is unknown. The sample belongs to a study of CD8 T cells in ankylosing spondylitis. General study results and limits: Seemingly characteristic of ankylosing spondylitis blood was a TCR beta motif consisting of 7 or 8 highly homologous variants. Reportedly, significant enrichment of disease-linked clones occurred in matched ankylosing spondylitis synovial fluid. In peripheral blood, disease-linked CD8+ clones occurred at relatively low frequencies.

Germline CDR1 MNHEY, CDR2 SVGAGI. This CDR3 is built from 18 residues. With 2 bases clipped from V and 5 bases from J, the junction kept 15 bases outside the gene matches. TCRdb reprocessed the 5' RACE reads via MiXCR and lists one record per CDR3 protein. The sample lists about 390,000 distinct CDR3 sequences; about a fifth were seen once. This rearrangement joins TRBV6-5 to TRBJ2-7, with 10 nucleotides matching TRBD1. Specimen: blood, either unsorted or a sorted T cell fraction (not recorded which). The sequence was collected from a male donor with ankylosing spondylitis. As DNA, the CDR3 is TGTGCCAGCAGTTACGAAGACAGGGGGCGCGGGACAGCACACGAGCAGTACTTC. This gives the protein CASSYEDRGRGTAHEQYF.